One sample yielded the 10 T cell receptor beta chains listed below, sequenced in a study of T cell responses to AZD1222 COVID-19 vaccine. TCRdb keeps only in-frame clones here, not all; method: immunoSEQ multiplex PCR. The table has about 150,000 clones, about 90% seen once. This specimen consisted of peripheral blood, obtained 28 days after the second AZD1222 dose. The source of these receptors is an adult who received the AZD1222 COVID-19 vaccine.

This sequence joins TRBV19 and TRBJ1-5, with D perhaps TRBD1 (5 bases). The V end lost 5 bases, the J end lost 4 bases, and 9 bases lay between the germline ends. The CDR3 extends over 13 amino acids. The germline gives CDR1 LNHDA, CDR2 SQIVND (reference sequence). In nucleotides, the CDR3 is TGTGCCAGTAGTGGGGGGGGTAATCAGCCCCAGCATTTT. Protein: CASSGGGNQPQHF.

The chain has TRBV4-1 and TRBJ1-5; 10 nucleotides match TRBD1. The CDR3 is made up of 15 amino acids. After removal of 4 bases from V and 6 bases from J, the junction contained 6 bases not matched to a gene. CDR1 MGHRA and CDR2 YSYEKL come from the germline V gene. The CDR3 DNA reads as TGCGCCAGCAGCCGAAGGACAGGGGGGAGTCAGCCCCAGCATTTT. This gives the protein CASSRRTGGSQPQHF.

The chain combines TRBV5-1 with TRBJ1-2; TRBD1 might be the D (5 bases). The CDR3 totals 14 residues. Trimming stripped 0 bases from V and 9 bases from J, with 15 bases between. Germline-derived CDR1 and CDR2 are SGHRS and YFSETQ. The chain's CDR3 is CASSLEAQGRRYTF. The DNA for the CDR3 is TGCGCCAGCAGCTTGGAGGCGCAGGGCCGGCGCTACACCTTC.

The V gene is TRBV6-5, the J gene TRBJ2-5, with TRBD1 matching over 7 bases. CDR3 length: 15 residues. Germline loops: CDR1 MNHEY, CDR2 SVGAGI. Unmatched junction bases numbered 12, after V lost 7 bases and J lost 4 bases. This chain's CDR3 is CASIVTGRKGETQYF. In DNA, the CDR3 is TGTGCCAGCATCGTGACAGGGCGGAAAGGAGAGACCCAGTACTTC.

This chain connects TRBV15 to TRBJ2-7, with TRBD1 as a possible D gene (5 bases). V was shortened by 5 bases and J by 4 bases, with 15 bases between the two germline ends. This CDR3 is built from 14 residues. Per germline, CDR1 LNHNV and CDR2 YYDKDF (reference sequence). Here the CDR3 reads CATSYRQGSYEQYF. The CDR3, as DNA: TGTGCCACCAGCTACCGCCAGGGATCATACGAGCAGTACTTC.

This chain uses TRBV7-3 with TRBJ1-1; D ambiguous. The CDR3 is 13 residues long. CDR1 and CDR2 from the germline V gene are SGHTA and FQGTGA. Deletions cut 5 bases from V and 4 bases from J, with 11 bases between. The CDR3 DNA reads TGTGCCAGCAGCGCCCGCAGCCTCACTGAAGCTTTCTTT. It translates to CASSARSLTEAFF.

The V call is TRBV5-1, the J call TRBJ2-1, with D hard to call. The germline CDR1 and CDR2 sequences are SGHRS and YFSETQ. The CDR3 has 16 residues. Trimming cost V 1 base and J 2 bases, with 13 bases left between them. CDR3 in amino acids: CASSLIRVATYNEQFF. The CDR3 nucleotides are TGCGCCAGCAGCTTGATCCGGGTGGCGACCTACAATGAGCAGTTCTTC.

The chain recombines TRBV3-1 (or the pseudogene TRBV3-2) with TRBJ2-2; TRBD1 matches at 9 bases. The CDR3 totals 16 residues. The V segment lost 4 bases and the J segment 6 bases; nucleotides outside the gene matches: 9. Germline V gene lookup returns CDR1 LGHDT and CDR2 YNNKEL (reference sequence). The CDR3 is CASSRNTGTGSGELFF. Here the CDR3 DNA reads TGTGCCAGCAGCCGAAATACCGGGACAGGGTCCGGGGAGCTGTTTTTT.

This chain connects TRBV2 to TRBJ1-2, with TRBD1 matching 9 bases. From germline, CDR1 is SNHLY and CDR2 FYNNEI. The CDR3 sequence is 13 residues long. The junction had 4 bases not matched to a gene; V was cut back by 9 bases and J by 2 bases. The CDR3 bases are TGTGCCAGTGAAACAGGGGGCAACTATGGCTACACCTTC. Translated, it gives CASETGGNYGYTF.

V usage is TRBV6-1 and J usage is TRBJ2-5, with D possibly matching TRBD2 (6 bases). Per germline, CDR1 MNHNS and CDR2 SASEGT. CDR3 length: 16 residues. V gave up 4 bases and J gave up 2 bases, with 17 bases separating them. The CDR3 DNA reads as TGTGCCAGCAGTGGACTAGTGACGGTAGGACAAGAGACCCAGTACTTC. Translated, it gives CASSGLVTVGQETQYF.